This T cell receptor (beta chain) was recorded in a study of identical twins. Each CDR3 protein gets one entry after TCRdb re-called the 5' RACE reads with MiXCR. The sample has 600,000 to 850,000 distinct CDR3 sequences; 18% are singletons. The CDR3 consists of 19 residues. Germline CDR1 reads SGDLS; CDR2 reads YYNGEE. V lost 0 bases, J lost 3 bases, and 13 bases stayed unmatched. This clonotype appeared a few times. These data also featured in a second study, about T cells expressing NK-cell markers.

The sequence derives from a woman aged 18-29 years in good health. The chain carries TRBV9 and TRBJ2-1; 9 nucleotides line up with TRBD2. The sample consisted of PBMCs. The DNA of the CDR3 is TGTGCCAGCAGCGTAGCTAGAGGGTCCCTAGCGGGGCTCTACAATGAGCAGTTCTTC. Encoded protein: CASSVARGSLAGLYNEQFF.